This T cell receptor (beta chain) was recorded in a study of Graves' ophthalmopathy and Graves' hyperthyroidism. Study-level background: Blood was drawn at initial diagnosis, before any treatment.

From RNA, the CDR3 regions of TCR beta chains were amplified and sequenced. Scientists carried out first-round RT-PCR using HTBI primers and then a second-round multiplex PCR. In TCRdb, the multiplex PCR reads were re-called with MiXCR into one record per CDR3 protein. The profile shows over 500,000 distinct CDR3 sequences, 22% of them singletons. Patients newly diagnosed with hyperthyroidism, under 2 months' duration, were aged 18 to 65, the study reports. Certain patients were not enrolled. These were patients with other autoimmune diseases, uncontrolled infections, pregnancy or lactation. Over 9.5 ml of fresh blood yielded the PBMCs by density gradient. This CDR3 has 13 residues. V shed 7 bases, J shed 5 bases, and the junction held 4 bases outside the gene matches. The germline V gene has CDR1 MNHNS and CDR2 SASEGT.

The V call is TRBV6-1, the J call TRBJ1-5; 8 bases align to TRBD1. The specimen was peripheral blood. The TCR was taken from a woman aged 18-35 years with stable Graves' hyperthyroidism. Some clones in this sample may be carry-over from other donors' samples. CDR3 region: CASTGQDYQPQHF. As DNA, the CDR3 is TGTGCCAGCACGGGACAGGATTATCAGCCCCAGCATTTT.